These T cell receptor beta chains were read from a single sample in a study of cytomegalovirus exposure and HLA in healthy donors. Sequencing was performed with immunoSEQ multiplex PCR; in TCRdb, only in-frame clones are kept and a portion is missing. The sample records 200,000 or so clones, just under 80% being singletons. The sequenced material came from PBMCs. These TCRs come from a woman in her 30s in good health and CMV-seropositive. Each CDR3 is given with its conserved first and last residue. A D gene is named only where the DNA matches it firmly. Clone size appears in some rows only: once, few, many, or a class for an expanded clone.

TRBJ2-3 | NA | NA | TRBV29-1 | CSGTQGDTQYF | TGCAGCGGTACCCAGGGGGATACGCAGTATTTT
TRBJ2-1 | NA | NA | TRBV5-4 | CASSLGALNEQFF | TGTGCCAGCAGCTTGGGGGCCCTTAATGAGCAGTTCTTC
TRBJ1-1 | NA | NA | TRBV7-8 | CASSLDLSGTEAFF | TGTGCCAGCAGCTTAGACCTCTCCGGGACTGAAGCTTTCTTT
TRBJ2-1 | TRBD2 | NA | TRBV5-1 | CASSLRSETSGSNEQFF | TGCGCCAGCAGCTTGAGGAGTGAGACTAGCGGGAGCAATGAGCAGTTCTTC
TRBJ1-3 | TRBD1 | NA | TRBV4-2 | CASSPKATGSKGFSGNTIYF | TGTGCCAGCAGCCCGAAAGCGACAGGGTCCAAGGGGTTCTCTGGAAACACCATATATTTT
TRBJ2-4 | TRBD1 | NA | TRBV5-4 | CASSEGDRGARDIQYF | TGTGCCAGCAGCGAGGGGGACAGGGGAGCAAGGGACATTCAGTACTTC
TRBJ1-5 | TRBD1 | NA | TRBV6-5 | CASSRDRAHQPQHF | TGTGCCAGCAGTCGGGACAGGGCGCATCAGCCCCAGCATTTT
TRBJ1-2 | TRBD1 | NA | TRBV28 | CASSLPPGTGRGYTF | TGTGCCAGCAGTTTACCCCCAGGGACAGGGAGGGGCTACACCTTC
TRBJ2-7 | NA | NA | TRBV27 | CASSLGETGLVSYEQYF | TGTGCCAGCAGTTTGGGAGAGACAGGCCTGGTTTCCTACGAGCAGTACTTC
TRBJ2-7 | NA | NA | TRBV5-6 | CASNGDKTYEQYF | TGTGCCAGCAATGGGGACAAGACCTACGAGCAGTACTTC
TRBJ2-7 | TRBD1 | few | TRBV28 | CASTPGQAYEQYF | TGTGCCAGCACCCCGGGACAGGCCTACGAGCAGTACTTC
TRBJ1-1 | TRBD1 | NA | TRBV13 | CASSPPGQGVEAFF | TGTGCCAGCAGCCCTCCGGGACAGGGTGTTGAAGCTTTCTTT
TRBJ2-7 | NA | few | TRBV5-4 | CASSFVNEQYF | TGTGCCAGCAGCTTTGTGAACGAGCAGTACTTC
TRBJ1-2 | NA | NA | TRBV28 | CASSVTGPYGYTF | TGTGCCAGCAGTGTAACAGGTCCCTATGGCTACACCTTC
TRBJ2-6 | NA | once | TRBV27 | CASSFLGANVLTF | TGTGCCAGCAGTTTTCTTGGGGCCAACGTCCTGACTTTC
TRBJ2-7 | NA | NA | TRBV11-2 | CASSLLTGTYEQYF | TGTGCCAGCAGCTTGCTCACAGGGACCTACGAGCAGTACTTC
TRBJ2-7 | TRBD2 | NA | TRBV28 | CASTTSGDPYEQYF | TGTGCCAGCACTACTAGCGGGGACCCCTACGAGCAGTACTTC
TRBJ2-1 | NA | NA | TRBV15 | CATSRAPLVGGGRYNEQFF | TGTGCCACCAGCAGAGCCCCCCTGGTAGGGGGGGGACGCTACAATGAGCAGTTCTTC
TRBJ1-5 | NA | NA | TRBV6-6 | CASSLGGNSNQPQHF | TGTGCCAGCAGTCTTGGGGGCAATAGCAATCAGCCCCAGCATTTT
TRBJ1-4 | TRBD1 | NA | TRBV7-9 | CASSSYPGQGAQIPEKLFF | TGTGCCAGCAGCTCTTACCCGGGACAGGGGGCCCAAATCCCCGAAAAACTGTTTTTT
TRBJ2-7 | NA | NA | TRBV28 | CASSLATEQYF | TGTGCCAGCTCTCTAGCAACCGAGCAGTACTTC
TRBJ1-4 | TRBD1 | once | TRBV5-1 | CASSPQGARASFGEKLFF | TGCGCCAGCAGCCCTCAGGGGGCCAGAGCCTCGTTCGGGGAAAAACTGTTTTTT
TRBJ2-7 | NA | NA | TRBV9 | CASSVGRGGGEQYF | TGTGCCAGCAGCGTTGGCAGGGGAGGGGGCGAGCAGTACTTC
TRBJ2-1 | TRBD2 | once | TRBV15 | CATSASSGRANEQFF | TGTGCCACCAGCGCAAGTAGCGGGAGGGCAAATGAGCAGTTCTTC
TRBJ2-2 | TRBD1 | many | TRBV15 | CATSRGGTVIGELFF | TGTGCCACCAGCAGAGGGGGGACAGTCATAGGGGAGCTGTTTTTT
TRBJ1-5 | TRBD1 | NA | TRBV7-9 | CASSSTDRGYSNQPQHF | TGTGCCAGCAGCTCGACGGACAGGGGATATAGCAATCAGCCCCAGCATTTT
TRBJ2-3 | TRBD1 | NA | TRBV4-1 | CASSQVKRGRDWTDTQYF | TGCGCCAGCAGTCAAGTCAAAAGGGGGCGCGACTGGACAGATACGCAGTATTTT
TRBJ1-5 | NA | NA | TRBV5-1 | CASSLAPGGNQPQHF | TGCGCCAGCAGCTTGGCCCCAGGGGGCAATCAGCCCCAGCATTTT
TRBJ2-2 | NA | NA | TRBV2 | CASSARFLSGELFF | TGTGCCAGCAGTGCCAGGTTTCTTTCCGGGGAGCTGTTTTTT
TRBJ1-1 | NA | NA | TRBV5-1 | CASSSVRTEAFF | TGCGCCAGCAGCAGTGTGCGGACTGAAGCTTTCTTT
TRBJ1-1 | NA | few | TRBV5-6 | CASSLVAGVMNTEAFF | TGTGCCAGCAGCTTGGTCGCCGGAGTTATGAACACTGAAGCTTTCTTT
TRBJ2-1 | NA | NA | TRBV9 | CASSVGIGAEYNEQFF | TGTGCCAGCAGCGTAGGTATAGGGGCCGAATACAATGAGCAGTTCTTC
TRBJ2-7 | TRBD1 | once | TRBV4-1 | CASSPTGTGFSVQYF | TGCGCCAGCAGCCCTACCGGGACAGGGTTCTCAGTGCAGTACTTC
TRBJ1-6 | NA | NA | TRBV11-2 | CASSLKPITNSPLHF | TGTGCCAGCAGCTTAAAACCTATTACGAATTCACCCCTCCACTTT
TRBJ2-7 | NA | NA | TRBV6-5 | CASSVGGRPSYEQYF | TGTGCCAGCAGCGTCGGGGGACGTCCCTCCTACGAGCAGTACTTC
TRBJ2-1 | NA | NA | TRBV20-1 | CSVWGGDEQFF | TGCAGTGTTTGGGGGGGCGATGAGCAGTTCTTC
TRBJ1-2 | NA | NA | TRBV28 | CASSLEAGSYGYTF | TGTGCCAGCAGTTTAGAAGCAGGGTCCTATGGCTACACCTTC
TRBJ2-1 | TRBD1 | NA | TRBV27 | CASRTGLSYNEQFF | TGTGCCAGCCGGACAGGTCTCTCCTACAATGAGCAGTTCTTC
TRBJ2-3 | TRBD2 | NA | TRBV5-1 | CASTSRLAGSDTQYF | TGCGCCAGCACCTCCCGACTAGCGGGATCAGATACGCAGTATTTT
TRBJ1-1 | TRBD1 | once | TRBV6-5 | CASSRQGGTEAFF | TGTGCCAGCAGCCGACAGGGGGGAACTGAAGCTTTCTTT
TRBJ2-1 | NA | NA | TRBV19 | CASTIPPLGSNEQFF | TGTGCCAGTACAATTCCCCCCCTCGGGAGCAATGAGCAGTTCTTC
TRBJ1-1 | TRBD1 | once | TRBV29-1 | CSVELRQTGRAFF | TGCAGCGTAGAATTGAGACAGACAGGGCGAGCTTTCTTT
TRBJ2-1 | NA | NA | TRBV7-8 | CASASNEQFF | TGTGCCAGCGCGAGCAATGAGCAGTTCTTC
TRBJ2-3 | NA | NA | TRBV15 | CATSRDLLGDTQYF | TGTGCCACCAGCAGAGATCTTCTCGGAGATACGCAGTATTTT
TRBJ1-1 | TRBD1 | NA | TRBV6-1 | CASSRGTGGDTEAFF | TGTGCCAGCAGTCGAGGGACAGGCGGGGACACTGAAGCTTTCTTT
TRBJ2-7 | NA | NA | TRBV27 | CASSFFRQAYEQYF | TGTGCCAGCAGTTTTTTTCGACAGGCCTACGAGCAGTACTTC
TRBJ2-1 | NA | few | TRBV6-1 | CASIPTGVGYNEQFF | TGTGCCAGCATTCCGACCGGGGTTGGGTACAATGAGCAGTTCTTC
TRBJ2-3 | NA | NA | TRBV7-9 | CASSFLGHAGTDTQYF | TGTGCCAGCAGCTTTCTAGGACACGCCGGCACAGATACGCAGTATTTT
TRBJ1-5 | NA | NA | TRBV27 | CARRKVGNQPQHF | TGTGCCAGGAGGAAGGTCGGCAATCAGCCCCAGCATTTT
TRBJ1-4 | TRBD1 | NA | TRBV6-5 | CASRAGTGNEKLFF | TGTGCCAGCAGGGCCGGGACAGGGAATGAAAAACTGTTTTTT
TRBJ2-1 | NA | NA | TRBV4-1 | CASGEPTFF | TGCGCCAGCGGAGAGCCCACCTTCTTC
TRBJ1-2 | NA | NA | TRBV27 | CASSLSGLGGYTF | TGTGCCAGCAGTTTAAGCGGGTTGGGTGGCTACACCTTC
TRBJ2-1 | NA | few | TRBV28 | CASSFPDPASLAASYNEQFF | TGTGCCAGCAGTTTCCCGGACCCTGCCTCTTTAGCGGCCTCCTACAATGAGCAGTTCTTC